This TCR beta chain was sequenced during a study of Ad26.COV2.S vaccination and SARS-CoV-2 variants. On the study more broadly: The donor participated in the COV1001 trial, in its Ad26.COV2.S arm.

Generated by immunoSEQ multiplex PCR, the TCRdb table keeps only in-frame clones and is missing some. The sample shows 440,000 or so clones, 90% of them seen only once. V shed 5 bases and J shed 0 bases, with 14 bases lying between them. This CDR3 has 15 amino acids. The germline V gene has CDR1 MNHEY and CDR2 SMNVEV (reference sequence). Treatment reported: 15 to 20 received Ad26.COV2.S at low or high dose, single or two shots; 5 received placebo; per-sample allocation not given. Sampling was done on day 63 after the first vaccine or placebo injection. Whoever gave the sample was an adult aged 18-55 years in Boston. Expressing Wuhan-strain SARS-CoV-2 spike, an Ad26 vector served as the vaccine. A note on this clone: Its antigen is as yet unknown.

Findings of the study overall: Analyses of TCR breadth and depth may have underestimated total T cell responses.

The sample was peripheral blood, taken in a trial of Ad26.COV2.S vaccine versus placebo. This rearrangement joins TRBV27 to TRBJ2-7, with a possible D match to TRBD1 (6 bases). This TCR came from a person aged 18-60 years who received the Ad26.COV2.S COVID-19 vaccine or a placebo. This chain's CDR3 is CASSPQQGTSYEQYF. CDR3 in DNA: TGTGCCAGCAGTCCCCAACAGGGTACCTCCTACGAGCAGTACTTC.